This passage covers 16 T cell receptor beta chains from one sample sequenced in a study of T cell repertoires in cytomegalovirus infection. Antigens for these TCRs are unknown. TCRdb ran MiXCR on the reads and lists one entry per CDR3 protein. The data show about 830,000 distinct CDR3 sequences, about 30% seen once. The specimen was cultured CD8+ T cells from PBMCs, collected from culture after CMV antigen stimulation. Every receptor here comes from a human donor in good health (CMV status not recorded). Some clones in this sample may be carry-over from other donors' samples.

The chain couples TRBV7-3 to TRBJ1-4, with D unclear. The CDR3 is 14 residues long. V was pared by 4 bases and J by 0 bases, with 6 bases between. Per the germline V gene, CDR1 is SGHTA and CDR2 is FQGTGA. CDR3 in DNA: TGTGCCAGCAGCTCCCCCCCAACTAATGAAAAACTGTTTTTT. Residues: CASSSPPTNEKLFF.

The rearrangement joins TRBV15 to TRBJ1-2; the D gene is possibly TRBD1 (5 bases). Germline CDR1 LNHNV, CDR2 YYDKDF (reference sequence). The length of the CDR3 is 15 residues. V lost 0 bases and J lost 2, with 10 bases in between. CDR3 protein: CATSRDWQGNYGYTF. In nucleotides, the CDR3 is TGTGCCACCAGCAGAGATTGGCAGGGCAACTATGGCTACACCTTC.

V and J are TRBV27 and TRBJ1-2; D not certain. The germline V gene has CDR1 MNHEY and CDR2 SMNVEV (reference sequence). The V and J ends lost 6 bases and 7 bases respectively, with 15 bases between them. This CDR3 is 13 amino acids long. The CDR3 region is CASSLYGRSGYTF. In DNA, the CDR3 is TGTGCCAGCAGCCTCTACGGCAGGAGTGGCTACACCTTC.

V gene TRBV24-1 combines with J gene TRBJ2-2; either TRBD1 or TRBD2 may supply D (6 bases each). This CDR3 spans 16 amino acids. V shed 3 bases and J shed 0 bases, with 10 bases lying between them. Germline V gene data show CDR1 as KGHDR and CDR2 as SFDVKD. The DNA for the CDR3 is TGTGCCACCAGTGATGTGGGGGGCGCGAACACCGGGGAGCTGTTTTTT. This sequence encodes CATSDVGGANTGELFF.

This clonotype was observed at least ten times. The chain links TRBV7-9 to TRBJ2-5, with D perhaps TRBD1 (5 bases). Germline assignment: CDR1 SEHNR and CDR2 FQNEAQ (reference sequence). V lost 3 bases, J lost 1 base, and 9 bases lay in between. The CDR3 extends over 14 amino acids. CDR3 in DNA: TGTGCCAGCAGCTTCCCGGACACCCAAGAGACCCAGTACTTC. Translating gives CASSFPDTQETQYF.

The gene calls are TRBV4-1 and TRBJ2-7, with D tentatively TRBD1 or TRBD2 (6 bases each). Trimming took off 4 bases at V and 0 bases at J, with 16 bases between the two ends. CDR1 MGHRA and CDR2 YSYEKL come from the germline V gene. CDR3 length: 16 amino acids. The CDR3 coding sequence is TGCGCCAGCAGCCCCCTGGGCTCGGGGGCCTCCTACGAGCAGTACTTC. This gives the protein CASSPLGSGASYEQYF.

V gene TRBV24-1 combines with J gene TRBJ2-3; unclear D gene. The germline V and J ends were trimmed by 5 bases and 9 bases, with 8 bases remaining between them. CDR3 length: 11 amino acids. Germline-derived CDR1 and CDR2 are KGHDR and SFDVKD. DNA of the CDR3: TGTGCCACCAGTGCCGGAGTGACGCAGTATTTT. This gives the protein CATSAGVTQYF.

This clonotype has a single count. J is TRBJ2-1 and V is TRBV15; 9 nucleotides match TRBD2. The CDR3 is 16 amino acids. Germline lookup yields CDR1 LNHNV and CDR2 YYDKDF (reference sequence). Germline trimming cut 3 bases from V and 5 bases from J; bases unmatched to any gene: 8. The DNA of the CDR3 is TGTGCCACCAGCAGGGGTACTAGCGGGCGGAACAATGAGCAGTTCTTC. Translation gives CATSRGTSGRNNEQFF.

The chain combines TRBV27 with TRBJ2-1, with 12 bases that match TRBD2. The J segment lost 10 bases and the V segment lost 5 bases, leaving 6 bases of the junction unmatched. Germline V CDR1 and CDR2: MNHEY, SMNVEV (reference sequence). The CDR3 runs 14 residues. The CDR3 is CASSPGLAGEEQFF. CDR3 sequence (DNA): TGTGCCAGCAGTCCGGGACTAGCGGGTGAAGAGCAGTTCTTC.

A few counts support this clonotype. The chain has TRBV4-2 and TRBJ1-2; 7 positions match TRBD1. V dropped 1 base and J dropped 4; count of bases not matched to a gene: 3. Germline CDR1 and CDR2: LGHNA and YNFKEQ. The CDR3 runs to 14 residues. Here the CDR3 reads CASSQVGDSYGYTF. CDR3 nucleotide sequence: TGTGCCAGCAGCCAAGTGGGGGACAGCTATGGCTACACCTTC.

The chain combines TRBV7-9 with TRBJ1-1; 12 bases fit TRBD1. The germline V gene encodes CDR1 SEHNR and CDR2 FQNEAQ (reference sequence). V dropped 7 bases and J dropped 5; count of bases not matched to a gene: 8. The CDR3 contains 15 residues. CDR3 amino acids: CASIPGQGARTEAFF. The DNA of the CDR3 is TGTGCCAGCATCCCGGGACAGGGGGCTAGGACTGAAGCTTTCTTT.

The genes are TRBV20-1 and TRBJ2-2; D gene ambiguous. CDR1 and CDR2 (germline): DFQATT, SNEGSKA (reference sequence). Trimming stripped 7 bases from V and 4 bases from J, with 13 bases between. This CDR3 is 13 amino acids long. CDR3 amino acids: CSVLDRLTGELFF. The CDR3 nucleotides are TGCAGTGTTCTCGATAGACTCACCGGGGAGCTGTTTTTT.

Worth noting for this clonotype: This may arise from a read error, as a much more abundant clone is one base away. The chain couples TRBV6-2 or TRBV6-3 to TRBJ2-2, with 7 bases that match TRBD2. Germline CDR1 is MNHEY and CDR2 is SVGEGT. The CDR3 contains 16 residues. V was pared by 6 bases and J by 1 base, with 8 bases of the junction left unmatched. Here the CDR3 DNA reads TGTGCCAGCAGCCCCGGGGGGTTTGTGAACACCGGGGAGCTGTTTTTT. Its translation is CASSPGGFVNTGELFF.

This clonotype has just a few counts. The rearrangement uses TRBV10-3 and TRBJ1-2; maybe TRBD1 (5 bases). V shed 6 bases and J shed 3 bases, with 17 bases lying between them. This CDR3 comprises 15 residues. Looked up from germline, CDR1 is ENHRY and CDR2 is SYGVKD. CDR3 DNA: TGTGCCATCAGCCCAGGGCCTACCTCCGACTATGGCTACACCTTC. It specifies CAISPGPTSDYGYTF.

This clonotype was observed a handful of times. The J gene is TRBJ1-2, the V gene TRBV12-3 or TRBV12-4; D not certain. V dropped 5 bases and J dropped 6 bases, with 19 bases sitting between them. The length of the CDR3 is 15 residues. CDR3 DNA sequence: TGTGCCAGCAGTCTTCCGAGGGCCCAGAAGAATGGCTACACCTTC. Its translation: CASSLPRAQKNGYTF.

The rearrangement links TRBV19 to TRBJ1-1, with unresolved D. Germline lookup yields CDR1 LNHDA and CDR2 SQIVND (reference sequence). CDR3 size: 13 residues. Deletions cut 3 bases from V and 8 bases from J, with 13 bases between. The chain's CDR3 is CASSIIDDREAFF. CDR3 DNA: TGTGCCAGTAGTATTATTGACGACCGAGAAGCTTTCTTT. Looking up the rest from reference TRBV19 and TRBJ1-1 gives the full variable domain: DGGITQSPKYLFRKEGQNVTLSCEQNLNHDAMYWYRQDPGQGLRLIYYSQIVNDFQKGDIAEGYSVSREKKESFPLTVTSAQKNPTAFYLCASSIIDDREAFFGQGTRLTVV.